The sequence of this T cell receptor (beta chain) was determined in a study of cytotoxic CD8 clonotypes in ibrutinib-treated CLL. Sequenced by immunoSEQ multiplex PCR; TCRdb stores in-frame clones only, minus some. The sample carries around 91,000 clones, just over 85% recorded once. Germline V gives CDR1 ENHRY, CDR2 SYGVKD. V was shortened by 5 bases and J by 1 base, with 11 bases between the two germline ends. The CDR3 spans 14 residues. The sample consisted of PBMCs, taken before ibrutinib treatment. V and J are TRBV10-3 and TRBJ1-2; TRBD1 is a possible D gene (5 bases). The origin of this receptor is a human donor with chronic lymphocytic leukemia. CDR3 sequence: CAISTGDLNYGYTF. In DNA, the CDR3 is TGTGCCATCAGTACAGGCGACCTTAACTATGGCTACACCTTC.